This T cell receptor beta chain was captured in a study of identical twins. Of note for this clonotype: The antigen remains undetermined.

General study points: Memory repertoires showed no such pattern, whereas abundant cord blood beta clonotypes carried fewer insertions.

The CDR3 sequence is 16 residues long. With 1 base removed from V and 0 bases from J, the gap between germline ends came to 14 bases. CDR1 and CDR2 from the germline V gene are DFQATT and SNEGSKA (reference sequence). TCRdb reanalysed the 5' RACE reads using MiXCR and keeps one entry per CDR3 protein. The table lists a few hundred thousand distinct CDR3 sequences, approximately 8.3% of them singletons. Another study also made use of these data, one on yellow fever vaccine responses in identical twins.

This receptor was taken from a woman aged 18 to 35 in good health. This chain joins TRBV20-1 and TRBJ2-3; tentative D call: TRBD2 (5 bases). Sequenced: CD8+ T cells sorted from blood. CDR3 region: CSARVRQTTSTDTQYF. The CDR3 DNA follows: TGCAGTGCTAGAGTCCGCCAGACTACTAGCACAGATACGCAGTATTTT.